This T cell receptor beta chain is drawn from a study of T cell responses to AZD1222 COVID-19 vaccine. Looked up from germline, CDR1 is MNHEY and CDR2 is SVGAGI. This CDR3 has 13 amino acids. Trimming removed 6 bases from V and 6 bases from J, with 15 bases in between. Profiled with immunoSEQ multiplex PCR; TCRdb holds only in-frame clones, not every one. The profile shows about 150,000 clones, 75% to 90% of them singletons. A word on this clone: Its target is not known.

Notes on the study in general: Most donors were white British and more were female, and clonal diversity was possibly underestimated. Spike-wide coverage was observed for vaccine-associated CD4 TCRs, with dominant responses at 160-218 and 743-854. Rises in breadth and depth of Spike-specific TCRs came after two AZD1222 doses. Nearly half of spike-specific TCRs reportedly target variant regions that are unmutated in the B.1.351 and B.1.1.7 variants.

The V call is TRBV6-5, the J call TRBJ2-7; D is ambiguous. The source was peripheral blood, collected on day 0 of AZD1222 vaccination. The source is an adult in good health. As DNA, the CDR3 is TGTGCCAGCAGCCTCAGGCGGTTCGGCGAGCAGTACTTC. Its translation: CASSLRRFGEQYF.